These 9 T cell receptor beta chains originate from one sample sequenced in a study of identical twins. One entry per CDR3 protein results from TCRdb running MiXCR on the 5' RACE reads. The table has approximately 1.8 million distinct CDR3 sequences, around 29% seen once. The source material was cord blood. The receptors here all came from a newborn girl in good health.

The gene calls are TRBV24-1 and TRBJ2-1; 8 bases line up with TRBD1. The CDR3 runs 16 residues. After removal of 5 bases from V and 5 bases from J, the junction contained 10 bases not matched to a gene. Germline CDR1 is KGHDR and CDR2 is SFDVKD. The CDR3 region is CATSGTTGATDNEQFF. CDR3 coding DNA: TGTGCCACCAGTGGGACGACAGGGGCAACGGACAATGAGCAGTTCTTC.

In this sample, this clonotype turned up many times. V usage is TRBV4-2 and J usage is TRBJ2-1, with 8 bases lining up with TRBD1. J gave up 1 base and V 4 bases, and 3 bases lay outside the gene matches. This CDR3 region has 15 residues. CDR1 is LGHNA, CDR2 YNFKEQ, per germline. CDR3 protein: CASSRQGASYNEQFF. As DNA, the CDR3 is TGTGCCAGCAGCCGTCAGGGGGCATCCTACAATGAGCAGTTCTTC.

As regards this clonotype: A much more abundant neighbour one base away suggests this may be a read error. The rearrangement links TRBV10-3 to TRBJ2-7, with TRBD2 identical over 7 bases. The V gene's germline CDR1 is ENHRY and CDR2 SYGVKD. The CDR3 contains 12 residues. The trim removed 9 bases at V and 0 bases at J, leaving 2 bases unmatched. This chain's CDR3 is CAIAGPSYEQYF. The CDR3 DNA is TGTGCCATAGCGGGACCCTCCTACGAGCAGTACTTC.

Written as DNA, the CDR3 is TGTGCCAGCAGTGGTATGGGGAACTATGGCTACACCTTC. Translating gives CASSGMGNYGYTF. The chain is built from TRBV25-1 and TRBJ1-2; D ambiguous. Trimming took 4 bases from V and 2 from J, leaving 8 bases between them. The CDR3 loop spans 13 amino acids. CDR1 and CDR2 (germline): MGHDK, SYGVNS.

This chain uses TRBV13 with TRBJ2-7, with 7 bases aligning to TRBD1. Judging by the DNA end, TRBJ2-5 fits better; the J call may be wrong. The germline V gene encodes CDR1 PRHDT and CDR2 FYEKMQ (reference sequence). The length of the CDR3 is 16 residues. The CDR3 is CASSLGGTETQETQYF. CDR3 DNA: TGTGCCAGCAGCTTAGGTGGGACAGAGACTCAAGAGACCCAGTACTTC.

This chain links TRBV7-9 with TRBJ2-7; TRBD1 is a possible D gene (6 bases). V lost 6 bases to trimming and J lost 3 bases, with 18 bases between them. The CDR3 contains 15 residues. Germline CDR1 is SEHNR and CDR2 is FQNEAQ (reference sequence). CDR3 nucleotides: TGTGCCAGCAGTCCACTTGGTTCCAGGGGCTACGAGCAGTACTTC. It is translated as CASSPLGSRGYEQYF. The whole variable domain, remainder taken from reference TRBV7-9 and TRBJ2-7, is DTGVSQNPRHKITKRGQNVTFRCDPISEHNRLYWYRQTLGQGPEFLTYFQNEAQLEKSRLLSDRFSAERPKGSFSTLEIQRTEQGDSAMYLCASSPLGSRGYEQYFGPGTRLTVT.

The gene calls are TRBV6-1 and TRBJ2-3; possible D gene TRBD1, 5 bases. V gave up 6 bases and J gave up 1 base, with 14 bases separating them. Germline V CDR1 and CDR2: MNHNS, SASEGT. This CDR3 is built from 15 residues. The CDR3 reads CASRGAFWGTDTQYF. In nucleotides, the CDR3 is TGTGCCAGCAGAGGGGCCTTCTGGGGCACAGATACGCAGTATTTT.

The gene calls are TRBV21-1 and TRBJ1-1; the table's TRBD1 call for D was not verified on the DNA. TRBV21-1 constitutes a pseudogene. This CDR3 contains 15 residues. CDR3 nucleotide sequence: TGTGCCAGCAGCAAAGGGGGACAGCTCGACACTGAAGCTTTCTTT. This sequence encodes CASSKGGQLDTEAFF.

The chain links TRBV27 to TRBJ2-3; 12 nucleotides agree with TRBD2. This CDR3 contains 16 residues. Germline assignment: CDR1 MNHEY and CDR2 SMNVEV (reference sequence). Trimming at V came to 2 bases and at J to 5 bases, leaving 5 bases not matched to a gene. The CDR3 DNA reads as TGTGCCAGCAGTTTAAGGCTAGCGGGGGGGCAAGATACGCAGTATTTT. As protein: CASSLRLAGGQDTQYF.